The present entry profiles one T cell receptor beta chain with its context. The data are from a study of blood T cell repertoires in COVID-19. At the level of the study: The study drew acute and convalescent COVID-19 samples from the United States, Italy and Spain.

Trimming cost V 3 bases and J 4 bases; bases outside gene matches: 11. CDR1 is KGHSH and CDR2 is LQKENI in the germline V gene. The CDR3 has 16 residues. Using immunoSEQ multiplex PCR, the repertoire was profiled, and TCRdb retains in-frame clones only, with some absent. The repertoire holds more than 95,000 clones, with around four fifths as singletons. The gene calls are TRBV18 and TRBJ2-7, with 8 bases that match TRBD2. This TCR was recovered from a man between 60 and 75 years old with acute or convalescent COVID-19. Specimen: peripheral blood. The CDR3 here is CASSPGPGLGGYEQYF. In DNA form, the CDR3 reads TGTGCCAGCTCACCGGGACCGGGACTAGGAGGGTACGAGCAGTACTTC.